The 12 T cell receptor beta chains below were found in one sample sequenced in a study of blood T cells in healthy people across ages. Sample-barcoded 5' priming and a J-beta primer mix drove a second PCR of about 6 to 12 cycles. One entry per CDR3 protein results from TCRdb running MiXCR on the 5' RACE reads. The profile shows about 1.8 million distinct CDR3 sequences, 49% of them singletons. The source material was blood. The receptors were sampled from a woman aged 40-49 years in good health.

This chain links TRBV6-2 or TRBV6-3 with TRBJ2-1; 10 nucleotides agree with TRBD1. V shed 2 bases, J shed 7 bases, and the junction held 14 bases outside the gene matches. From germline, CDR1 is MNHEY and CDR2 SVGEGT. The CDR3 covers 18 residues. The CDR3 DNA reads TGTGCCAGCAGTTACCCGGGACAGGGGATTCGAAATCGAAATGAGCAGTTCTTC. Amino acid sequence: CASSYPGQGIRNRNEQFF.

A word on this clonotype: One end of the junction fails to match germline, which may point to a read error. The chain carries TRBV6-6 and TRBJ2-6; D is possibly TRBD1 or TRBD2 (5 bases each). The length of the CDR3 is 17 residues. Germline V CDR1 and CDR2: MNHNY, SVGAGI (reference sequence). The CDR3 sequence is CASSYRGARSGANILTF. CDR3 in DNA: TGTGCCAGCAGTTACAGAGGGGCCCGCTCTGGGGCCAACATCCTGACTTTC.

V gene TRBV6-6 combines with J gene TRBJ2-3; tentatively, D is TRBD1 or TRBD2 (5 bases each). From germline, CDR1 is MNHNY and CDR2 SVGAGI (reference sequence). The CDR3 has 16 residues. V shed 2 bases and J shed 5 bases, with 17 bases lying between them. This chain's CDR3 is CASSYQLGVKIDTQYF. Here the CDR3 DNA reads TGTGCCAGCAGTTACCAGCTGGGGGTTAAGATAGATACGCAGTATTTT.

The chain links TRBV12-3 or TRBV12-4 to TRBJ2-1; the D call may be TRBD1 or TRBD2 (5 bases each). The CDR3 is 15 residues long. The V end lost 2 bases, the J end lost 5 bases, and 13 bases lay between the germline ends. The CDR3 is CASSLRGASDNEQFF. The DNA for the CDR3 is TGTGCCAGCAGTTTAAGAGGGGCGAGTGACAATGAGCAGTTCTTC.

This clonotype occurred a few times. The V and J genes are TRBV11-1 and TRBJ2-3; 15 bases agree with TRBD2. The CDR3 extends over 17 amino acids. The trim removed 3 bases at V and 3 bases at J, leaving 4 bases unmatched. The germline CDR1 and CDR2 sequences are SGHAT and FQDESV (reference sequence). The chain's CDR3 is CASSFGLAGGRTDTQYF. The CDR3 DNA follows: TGTGCCAGCAGCTTCGGACTAGCGGGGGGGCGTACAGATACGCAGTATTTT.

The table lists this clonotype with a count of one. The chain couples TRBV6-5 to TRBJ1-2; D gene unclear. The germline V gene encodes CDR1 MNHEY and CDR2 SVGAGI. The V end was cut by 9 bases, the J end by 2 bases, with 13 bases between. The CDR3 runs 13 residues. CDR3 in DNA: TGTGCCAGTTCGAAACGGCCGAACTATGGCTACACCTTC. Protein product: CASSKRPNYGYTF.

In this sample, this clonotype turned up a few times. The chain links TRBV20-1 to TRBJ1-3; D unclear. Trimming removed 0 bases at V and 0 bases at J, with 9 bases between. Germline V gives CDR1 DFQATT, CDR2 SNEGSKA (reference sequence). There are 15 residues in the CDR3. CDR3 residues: CSARDHRTSGNTIYF. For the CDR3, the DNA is TGCAGTGCTAGAGATCATCGGACCTCTGGAAACACCATATATTTT.

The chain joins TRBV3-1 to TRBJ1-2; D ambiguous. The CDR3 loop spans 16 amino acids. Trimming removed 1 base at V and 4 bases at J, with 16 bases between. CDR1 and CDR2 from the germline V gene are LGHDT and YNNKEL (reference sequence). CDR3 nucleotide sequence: TGTGCCAGCAGCCAAGGTCACGGAGTAGGTATCTATGGCTACACCTTC. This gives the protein CASSQGHGVGIYGYTF.

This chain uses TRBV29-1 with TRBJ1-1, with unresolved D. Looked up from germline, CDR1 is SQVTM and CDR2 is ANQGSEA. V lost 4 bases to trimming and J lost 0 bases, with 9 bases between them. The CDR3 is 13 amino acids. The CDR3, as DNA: TGCAGCGTTGGGGTCAGGATGAACACTGAAGCTTTCTTT. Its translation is CSVGVRMNTEAFF.

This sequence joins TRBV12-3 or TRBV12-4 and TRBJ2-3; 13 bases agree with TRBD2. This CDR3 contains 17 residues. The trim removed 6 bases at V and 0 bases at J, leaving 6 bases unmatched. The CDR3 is CASRPGTSGASTDTQYF. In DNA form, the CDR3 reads TGTGCCAGCAGACCTGGGACTAGCGGGGCTAGCACAGATACGCAGTATTTT.

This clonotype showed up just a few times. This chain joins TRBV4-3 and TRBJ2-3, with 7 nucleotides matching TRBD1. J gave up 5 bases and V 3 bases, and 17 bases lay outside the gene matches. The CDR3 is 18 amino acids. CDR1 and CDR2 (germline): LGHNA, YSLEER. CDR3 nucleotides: TGCGCCAGCAGCCAGGACCCTATGACAGGGTGGGAGCGAGATACGCAGTATTTT. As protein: CASSQDPMTGWERDTQYF.

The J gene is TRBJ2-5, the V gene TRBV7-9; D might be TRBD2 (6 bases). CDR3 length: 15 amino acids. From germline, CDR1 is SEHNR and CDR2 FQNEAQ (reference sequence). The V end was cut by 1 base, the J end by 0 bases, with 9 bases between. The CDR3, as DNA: TGTGCCAGCAGCTTAGGCGGGGTCCACCAAGAGACCCAGTACTTC. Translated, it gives CASSLGGVHQETQYF.